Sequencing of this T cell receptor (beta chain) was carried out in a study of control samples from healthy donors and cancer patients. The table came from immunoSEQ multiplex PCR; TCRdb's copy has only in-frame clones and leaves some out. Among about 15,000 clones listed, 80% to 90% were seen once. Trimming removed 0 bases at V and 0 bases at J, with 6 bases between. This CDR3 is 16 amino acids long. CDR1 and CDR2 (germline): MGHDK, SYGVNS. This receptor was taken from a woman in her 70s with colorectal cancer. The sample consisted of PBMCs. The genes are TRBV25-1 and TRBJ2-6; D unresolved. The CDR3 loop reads CASSEYLSSGANVLTF. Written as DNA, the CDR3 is TGTGCCAGCAGTGAATATCTGAGCTCTGGGGCCAACGTCCTGACTTTC.